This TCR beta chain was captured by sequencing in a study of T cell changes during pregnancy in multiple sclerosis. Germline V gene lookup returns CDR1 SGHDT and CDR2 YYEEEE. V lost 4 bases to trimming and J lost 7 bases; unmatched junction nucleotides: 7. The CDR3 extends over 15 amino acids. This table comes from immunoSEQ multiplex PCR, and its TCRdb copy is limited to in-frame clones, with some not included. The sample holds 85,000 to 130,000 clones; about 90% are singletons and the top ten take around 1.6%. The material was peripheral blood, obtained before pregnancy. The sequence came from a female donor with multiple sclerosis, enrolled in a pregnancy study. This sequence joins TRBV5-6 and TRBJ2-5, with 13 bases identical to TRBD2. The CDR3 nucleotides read TGTGCCAGCAGCCACGGACTAGCGGGAGAGAGGACCCAGTACTTC. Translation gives CASSHGLAGERTQYF. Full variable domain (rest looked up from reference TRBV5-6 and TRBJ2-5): DAGVTQSPTHLIKTRGQQVTLRCSPKSGHDTVSWYQQALGQGPQFIFQYYEEEERQRGNFPDRFSGHQFPNYSSELNVNALLLGDSALYLCASSHGLAGERTQYFGPGTRLLVL.